The sequence of this T cell receptor (beta chain) was determined in a study of cytomegalovirus exposure and HLA in healthy donors. Study-wide results and limits: Among immune exposure information, only CMV serostatus was available. Associated with cytomegalovirus, according to the listing, were 150 to 200 TCR beta chains.

As for this clone: The antigen is not known.

Donors sampled were nominally healthy, though unrecorded immune exposures were likely. Per germline, CDR1 MDHEN and CDR2 SYDVKM. Trimming removed 2 bases from V and 4 bases from J, with 9 bases in between. CDR3 size: 14 residues. The PCR ran on 60 Vbeta and 13 Jbeta primers. Clones were sequenced by immunoSEQ multiplex PCR, and TCRdb holds only the in-frame ones, with some missing. The data contain around 190,000 clones, about 83% of them singletons. This clonotype originated in a man in his forties in good health and CMV-seropositive. The sequencing sample was made of PBMCs. The chain combines TRBV28 with TRBJ1-5, with a possible D match to TRBD1 (5 bases). CDR3 nucleotide sequence: TGTGCCAGCAGTTTAAGCAGGGTGAATCAGCCCCAGCATTTT. Translated, it gives CASSLSRVNQPQHF. Variable domain in full (rest from reference TRBV28 and TRBJ1-5): DVKVTQSSRYLVKRTGEKVFLECVQDMDHENMFWYRQDPGLGLRLIYFSYDVKMKEKGDIPEGYSVSREKKERFSLILESASTNQTSMYLCASSLSRVNQPQHFGDGTRLSIL.